This passage covers 8 T cell receptor beta chains from one sample sequenced in a study of beta chain features in type 1 diabetes. The isolated RNA, all of it, was reverse transcribed, so expressed TCRB transcripts were what got sequenced. Data came from immunoSEQ multiplex PCR; TCRdb stores just in-frame clones and leaves some out. Among some 240,000 clones listed, about a tenth were seen once. The specimen sequenced was central memory CD4+ T cells from blood. All receptors come from a man between 18 and 29 years old in good health.

The chain links TRBV7-6 to TRBJ2-1; 7 bases fit TRBD2. The V segment lost 2 bases and the J segment 8 bases; nucleotides outside the gene matches: 12. This CDR3 is 16 amino acids long. Germline CDR1 and CDR2: SGHVS and FNYEAQ. This chain's CDR3 is CASSLLGGGPGDEQFF. CDR3 coding DNA: TGTGCCAGCAGCTTACTGGGGGGAGGGCCAGGAGATGAGCAGTTCTTC.

This clone was observed at least ten times. This chain uses TRBV25-1 with TRBJ2-7; D unresolved. V lost 7 bases and J lost 9, with 13 bases in between. This CDR3 is built from 11 residues. CDR1 is MGHDK, CDR2 SYGVNS, per germline. CDR3 sequence (DNA): TGTGCCAGCACCTTCCCGTCTGGGCAGTACTTC. It specifies CASTFPSGQYF.

With respect to this clone: An end of the junction differs from the germline gene, which may be a read error. The rearrangement uses TRBV7-7 and TRBJ2-1; D gene uncertain. Germline CDR1 reads SSHAT; CDR2 reads FNYEAQ (reference sequence). The CDR3 is made up of 15 amino acids. The CDR3 bases are TGTGCTAGCAGCCCCCACAGCGTCCCCTACAATGAGCAGTTCTTC. Its protein is CASSPHSVPYNEQFF.

Turning to this clone: Within the sample, other DNA sequences also encode this same CDR3. The CDR3, as DNA: TGCGCCAGCAGCTTGGGACAGATCTACGAGCAGTACTTC. It translates to CASSLGQIYEQYF. The chain links TRBV5-1 to TRBJ2-7; possible D gene TRBD1, 5 bases. The V and J ends lost 0 bases and 3 bases respectively, with 7 bases between them. The CDR3 totals 13 residues. In germline, CDR1 is SGHRS, CDR2 YFSETQ.

The chain joins TRBV29-1 to TRBJ2-7; TRBD2 might be the D (5 bases). Deletions cut 5 bases from V and 3 bases from J, with 14 bases between. The germline V gene has CDR1 SQVTM and CDR2 ANQGSEA. The CDR3 consists of 13 residues. The CDR3: CSVLDSPDYEQYF. As DNA, the CDR3 is TGCAGCGTTTTGGACTCGCCCGACTACGAGCAGTACTTC.

The J gene is TRBJ2-1, the V gene TRBV5-6; TRBD1 agrees at 7 bases. Germline loops: CDR1 SGHDT, CDR2 YYEEEE. CDR3 length equals 16 residues. V shed 0 bases and J 3 bases; nucleotides not matched to a gene: 6. The CDR3 nucleotides read TGTGCCAGCAGCTTGGTGACAGGGAGATTCTACAATGAGCAGTTCTTC. It translates to CASSLVTGRFYNEQFF.

The chain uses TRBV6-5 and TRBJ1-3; perhaps TRBD1 as D (5 bases). CDR1 is MNHEY, CDR2 SVGAGI, per germline. This CDR3 has 14 amino acids. Trimming removed 6 bases at V and 2 bases at J, with 11 bases between. In nucleotides, the CDR3 is TGTGCCAGCAGCCGAACAGGTGCTGGAAACACCATATATTTT. It encodes CASSRTGAGNTIYF.

The V and J genes are TRBV6-1 and TRBJ2-7; TRBD2 might be the D (5 bases). The CDR3 has 13 residues. Germline V gives CDR1 MNHNS, CDR2 SASEGT. V was cut by 7 bases and J by 3 bases, with 13 bases left in between. Written as DNA, the CDR3 is TGTGCCAGCACCGAGGACGGAGGCTACGAGCAGTACTTC. It yields the protein CASTEDGGYEQYF.